The T cell receptor (beta chain) under discussion was sequenced for a study of shared clonotypes between healthy human individuals (TCRdb year 2020). A note on the overall study: Two women and three men aged 18 to 49 years were included in the cohort. Per donor, three plates each were used for CD4 naive and CD4 memory, two for CD8 naive, and one for CD8 memory. To estimate repertoire size and how much clonotypes are shared between individuals, the study performed deep sequencing of blood TCR repertoires from roughly five healthy adults. To increase sequencing depth and limit assay-specific biases, different laboratories used diverse techniques to prepare libraries and sequence TCR repertoires. Each donor's leukapheresis produced roughly between roughly 0.9 and 9 billion PBMCs.

Using the deep immunoSEQ assay, TCR CDR3 regions were amplified from genomic DNA by multiplex PCR. Extracted genomic DNA from each cell subset was distributed evenly across all wells of several immunoSEQ 96-well plates, and each plate was treated as a replicate. For sorted subsets, around 200 ng genomic DNA, equal to some 30,000 T cell genomes, was loaded into each replicate PCR. Purified libraries were measured with a Qubit 3.0 fluorometer, size-checked on a Bioanalyzer 2100, and measured again with the KAPA Library Quantification kit. Every immunoSEQ 96-well plate was sequenced on a dedicated single-read 150-cycle Illumina NextSeq 550 flow cell. In the paper's pipeline: Because the immunoSEQ output included only junctional sequences and no quality scores, the filtering could not be the same as the filtering used for full-length reads. To assign V/J genes and CDR3, sequences were annotated using PyIR, a Python wrapper for IgBLAST v1.9, with IMGT germline references. Any read was removed if the V/J assignment was weak (E-value above 1e-6), the CDR3 was missing, or the read contained stop codons, out-of-frame junctions, or ambiguous translated residues. V3J clonotypes were defined as sequences sharing the same inferred V gene, J gene, and CDR3 amino acid sequence. To compute the percentage overlap between repertoires, the number of shared unique clonotypes was divided by the size of the smaller repertoire. Three approaches were used to assess repertoire richness: RTK rarefaction, the Chao1 estimator, and Recon v2.1 estimates of unobserved clonotypes. Generation probabilities for all TCRbeta clonotypes obtained by the gDNA method from a few donors were computed using OLGA. TCRdb provides this immuneACCESS table in a form limited to in-frame rearrangements. Some clones are lacking; in checked studies, under half of them reflect an unresolved V gene, and why the rest are absent is not known. The V and J calls and clone size come from that table; D and trimming were worked out from the DNA. The sample table holds fewer than 1 million clones, of which roughly 96% were seen once. Approximately 0.2% of the sample is held by the ten biggest clonotypes.

Points the paper makes about the study in general: Pairwise subsampling indicated that sequencing depth was expected to affect the degree of clonotype sharing among donors. Even with the large sequencing depth, rarefaction of the sorted-subset datasets indicated that sequencing was incomplete. Compared with non-shared clonotypes, clonotypes shared by all four sorted-subset donors had higher generation probabilities. The genetic and exposure-history diversity represented was limited by the small number of donors. Estimated clonotype richness was generally larger for naive than for memory subsets. Only blood was sampled, and tissue TCR repertoires likely differ from those in blood. When a handful of donors were compared, the shared fraction of clonotypes was roughly 4.8% for naive CD4, more than 3% for naive CD8, 2% to 2.5% for memory CD4, and 0.35% to 0.5% for memory CD8.

CD8 naive samples consisted of CD45RO-negative cells that were positively selected for CCR7, yielding a CD45RA+CCR7+ population without TemRA cells. The donors were healthy, HIV-negative adults who had no recently reported acute infections or vaccinations. Every donor was a Caucasian adult residing in Nashville, Tennessee, USA. Blood was obtained by leukapheresis, after which PBMCs were separated by Ficoll-Histopaque density gradient centrifugation and cryopreserved in liquid nitrogen vapor phase. Purity and quantity of every magnetically sorted T cell population were checked by analytical flow cytometry. Each sorted fraction had its genomic DNA isolated and then quantified by UV absorbance on a Nanodrop 2000c. A word on this clone: The target of this receptor is not known. No quality values exist for individual bases; no much larger clone is one base distant.

CDR1 and CDR2, per the germline V gene, are WSHSY and SAAADI. Compared with germline, V lacks 2 bases and J lacks 0 bases; bases without a gene match: 6. The CDR3 runs 17 amino acids, cysteine and phenylalanine included. Only the CDR3 part of the read is kept: 51 bases, read in frame from the first base. The TCR sequence derives from a man aged 30 to 39 in good health. The chain was built from TRBV10-2 and TRBJ2-2; the junction holds 7 bases that match TRBD2. The specimen was naive CD8+ T cells sorted from blood. Reading the label with the study, this specimen's cell subset or site is: CD45RA+CCR7+. The nucleotide sequence is TGCGCCAGCAGTGAGGGACCGGGACTATCGAACACCGGGGAGCTGTTTTTT. This gives the protein CASSEGPGLSNTGELFF.